This T cell receptor (beta chain) derives from a study of cytomegalovirus exposure and HLA in healthy donors (dated by TCRdb to 2015 to 2018). Study-wide context: In an earlier analysis of about 560 of the donors, about 260 Gb of sequence data and 117 million unique TCR beta sequences from about 190 million T cells were reported. An early release that covered about 600 HLA-typed donors contained around 330 gigabases of sequencing data and about 93 million unique TCR sequences. Of the 398 genotyped donors, about 80% fell in the genetic ancestry cluster associated with self-reported Caucasian donors. The study was designed to test whether signatures of past pathogen exposure could be identified by cataloging public T cell receptors. The study profiled the T cell repertoires of hundreds of subjects by immunosequencing and related them to cytomegalovirus serostatus. In addition to the first cohort of 500 to 850 subjects, a separate validation cohort of approximately 130 different subjects was used. The study combined high-throughput TCR immunosequencing, statistical association of individual TCRs with disease status, and machine learning to predict cytomegalovirus infection status. A later analysis re-analyzed previously published TCR beta repertoires from 600 to 850 donors and added high-resolution HLA genotyping to study TCR occurrence patterns. Rather than using new phenotypic data, the later analysis identified candidate immune exposures from TCR beta sequences and from how often those sequences occurred across donors. An earlier analysis of several hundred of the donors applied high-throughput TCR beta sequencing to assess whether each TCR beta V gene segment acted as functional or pseudogenic. Donor age, sex, ethnicity and CMV serostatus were collected together with the repertoire data. A later genetic analysis took genome-wide SNP genotypes for about 60% of the roughly 670 donors and used that subset as a discovery cohort. All discovery cohort repertoires had been generated on a single sequencing platform. Both class I and class II loci were covered by HLA typing, at four-digit resolution. Typing coverage varied by locus: roughly 629-630 donors for A, B, C, DRB1 and DQB1; roughly 500 for DQA1; 606 for DPA1; approximately 490 for DPB1. Four or five DR-DQ haplotypes were treated as single units for association and clustering because of strong linkage in the cohort. Among a few hundred genotyped donors of the cohort, an average of approximately 240,000 unique TCR beta nucleotide sequences were sequenced per donor, around 20% of them non-productive. The study at large found these results: A cluster of highly shared sequence variants was judged likely to represent a technical artifact of the sequencing pipeline. A later analysis found that HLA-associated TCR beta chains were more clonally expanded and had lower generation probabilities than equally common non-associated chains. In a later analysis, several top co-occurrence clusters were reported to appear linked to parvovirus B19, influenza, CMV and Epstein-Barr virus. Linkage disequilibrium might explain the correlated functional status among segregating V segments, but an unknown experimental factor could not be excluded. A further reported finding was that TCR beta sequences accurately predicted the HLA-A and HLA-B alleles for most subjects in the first cohort. In a later analysis, the rate of TCR association differed among HLA loci, with DRB1 alleles having the most associated TCRs and HLA-C alleles having the fewest. The classifier was reported to diagnose cytomegalovirus status with high specificity and sensitivity in both the original and validation cohorts. For the cohort, immune exposure information was limited to CMV serostatus. While some public TCRs were present in many individuals, most TCR sequences turned up only very rarely across donors. According to a later analysis, most CMV-associated TCR beta chains appeared to be HLA-restricted, and the HLA associations seemed to be driven largely by CMV exposure. Some 15 rarely observed V segments, including chromosome 9 orphons, were excluded from the earlier analysis of several hundred of the donors because counts were too low. Roughly uniform sequencing depth across donors was assumed in presence/absence analyses, although this assumption may not hold. This cohort had only TCR beta chains sequenced, and the lack of alpha or paired-chain data limited which features could be detected. Compared with the roughly 710-donor mean, donors in an Asian-associated ancestry cluster had fewer N-insertions in productive TCRs, according to a later genetic analysis. At a false discovery rate of 0.05, a later analysis linked around 15,000 TCR beta sequences to specific HLA alleles. Broadly in line with IMGT annotations, most TCR beta V segments showed up in productive rearrangements about 87% or about 30% of the time in an earlier analysis of 450 to 600 of the donors. Strong co-occurrence of HLA alleles, especially DR and DQ, made assigning TCR associations to individual alleles difficult. Because HLA typing was unavailable for some donors at each locus, only the typed subset was used in association tests. In the study, about 150 TCR beta chains were listed as associated with cytomegalovirus. In a later genetic analysis, a missense DCLRE1C variant was associated with V-gene and J-gene trimming of TCR beta chains, and the association was replicated in an independent cohort. A few of the identified cytomegalovirus-associated TCR beta chains were confirmed in vitro to be specific for cytomegalovirus antigens. According to the authors, the approach could potentially be generalized to other disease states and immunological phenotypes.

In total, over 600 healthy bone marrow donors made up the cohort. At the time of sampling, all cohort members were nominally healthy, though unrecorded immune exposures were likely present. The donor was CMV seronegative and was included in the group of 352 seronegative cohort members. Each donor provided a peripheral blood sample, and peripheral blood mononuclear cells were used for TCR beta sequencing. Genomic DNA extraction from the blood cell samples was performed with the Qiagen DNeasy Blood Extraction Kit. Points on this clone: Its antigen has not been determined.

Receptor libraries were prepared by the immunoSEQ multiplex PCR assay. A mixture of 60 forward primers for TCR Vbeta segments and 13 reverse primers for TCR Jbeta segments was used in the multiplex PCR. The CDR3 region of rearranged TCR beta genes was amplified from genomic DNA by a multiplex PCR assay. Amplified TCR beta libraries were sequenced as 87-base-pair reads on the Illumina HiSeq System. Concerning the study's data processing: In a later analysis, around 80 million unique TCR beta chains were counted across the 500 to 700 repertoires, and roughly 11 million of these chains were shared by at least two donors. To remove PCR and sequencing errors, raw reads were error-corrected and collapsed into unique sequences using a nearest-neighbor algorithm that merged closely related sequences. To assign V, D and J gene segments, CDR3 sequences were aligned to IMGT reference sequences. For a sequence to be retained, a match of at least six nucleotides was required to both a V gene segment and a J gene segment. Rearrangements were called productive when the CDR3 lacked stop codons and stayed in frame with V and J; all others were non-productive. Following IMGT convention, CDR3 was defined as the stretch from the second conserved V-encoded cysteine to the conserved J-encoded phenylalanine. Sequences without an unambiguous match to a single V gene segment were excluded from the earlier analysis of a few hundred of the donors. An earlier analysis of some 610 of the donors called V segments functional above 56.7% productive rearrangements and segregating when the between-donor standard deviation exceeded 5%. A statistical classification framework was built for diagnosing cytomegalovirus status from the catalog of TCR beta chain sequences. In a later analysis, TCR nucleotide sequences were compared against IMGT/GENE-DB human TR gene sequences so that V and J genes could be assigned. In a later analysis, CDR3 sequences and most-parsimonious VDJ recombination scenarios were assigned using the TCRdist pipeline. A later analysis defined each TCR beta chain by its CDR3 amino acid sequence plus V-gene family, and excluded reads lacking a unique V-gene family. A later analysis removed 450 to 600 highly shared, low-generation-probability nucleotide sequences to deal with suspected cross-contamination and a sequencing artifact. In a later analysis, a clonal expansion index was calculated for each public chain from normalized within-repertoire ranks of inferred template counts. In a later analysis, generation probabilities were computed using a VDJ recombination model fitted to out-of-frame rearrangements, and the results were checked against IGoR. In a later analysis, TCR-TCR, TCR-HLA and TCR-CMV co-occurrence was scored with hypergeometric tests, and a repertoire-size bias correction was applied to TCR pairs. To estimate false discovery rates, a later analysis permuted the HLA or CMV assignments 20 times. In a later analysis, co-occurring TCRs were grouped using DBSCAN, and TCRdist sequence similarity was added for clustering within HLA-allele-positive subsets. Repertoires with fewer than 30,000 or more than 120,000 public chains, plus five repertoires with anomalous nucleotide sharing, were excluded from co-occurrence clustering. Not all clones reach the TCRdb copy of this immuneACCESS table, which keeps in-frame sequences only. Checked studies attribute under half of the gap to unresolved V genes and leave the rest unexplained. V, J and clone size are those of that table, while D and trimming were read from the DNA. The sample's clone listing holds 90,000 to 120,000 clones. The top ten clones comprise about 0.59% of the sample.

The sequence derives from a man aged 50-60 years in good health and CMV-seronegative. The sequencing input was PBMCs.

The CDR3 here reads CASSNLDRGLETQYF. The DNA sequence is as follows: TGTGCCAGTAGTAACTTGGACAGGGGGCTCGAGACCCAGTACTTC. The chain links TRBV19 with TRBJ2-5; 11 bases in between match TRBD1. Germline trimming: 4 bases from V, 5 bases from J; junction bases outside gene matches: 6. The germline V gene (reference sequence) supplies CDR1 LNHDA and CDR2 SQIVND. Taken from cysteine to phenylalanine, the CDR3 has 15 residues. Only the CDR3 portion is preserved as DNA: 45 bases, with reading frame beginning at the first base.